This T cell receptor (beta chain) was captured by sequencing in a study of long-term antiretroviral therapy in people with HIV. Study-level background: A decade or so separates the oldest specimens from the later 2015 immediate-ART recommendation.

There was at least one pre-ART PBMC sample for each donor, plus at least two post-ART PBMC samples. About this clone itself: What it binds is unknown.

Survey-level immunoSEQ v3.0 assays were run. Profiled with immunoSEQ multiplex PCR; TCRdb holds only in-frame clones, not every one. This sample carries 17,000 or so clones, roughly nine tenths of them seen once, and the ten largest clones take around 10%. General study results and limits: Drawn between the mid-2000s and the late 2010s, the blood was possibly obtained under older ART regimens. Post-ART diversity increased but stayed below transplant donor controls.

The material was unsorted PBMCs, obtained 0.3 years after starting antiretroviral therapy. The TCR comes from a man in his fifties or sixties with HIV.

CDR3 amino acids: CASSLGGSGTGELFF. CDR3 in DNA: TGCGCCAGCAGCTTGGGCGGGAGTGGCACCGGGGAGCTGTTTTTT. The chain couples TRBV5-1 to TRBJ2-2; TRBD2 agrees at 7 bases. In germline, CDR1 is SGHRS, CDR2 YFSETQ. This CDR3 comprises 15 residues. V dropped 0 bases and J dropped 4; count of bases not matched to a gene: 3.